This entry features one T cell receptor (beta chain) sequence. Its antigen remains undetermined. This sample was taken from a study of T cells expressing NK-cell markers (TCRdb year 2020). Regarding the research as a whole: In sorted CD3+CD56+NKG2C+, CD3+CD56+NKG2C- and CD3+CD56-NKG2C+ T-cell subsets from several donors, TCR beta-chain repertoires were profiled. Among the eight sequenced donors, seven were HCMV-seropositive and one was HCMV-seronegative. Randomly selected healthy volunteers, three men and five women, were used as the eight sequenced donors. Sequencing of the libraries produced 2 x 150 bp reads on Illumina HiSeq 2000/2500, MiSeq or NextSeq.

Sequencing was carried out with an Illumina HiSeq 2000. TCR beta cDNA libraries were made by 5'RACE template switching that added a universal primer site and unique molecular identifiers. cDNA synthesis was primed from the TCR beta constant segment, followed by two successive PCR amplification steps. The authors processed their data as follows. MIGEC handled demultiplexing of the reads and grouping by UMI, while MiTCR was used to assemble and quantify clonotypes. To remove erroneous sequences, TCR cDNA sequences were retained only when supported by two or more reads. Downstream repertoire analysis used the tcR package, and clonotypes were matched across fractions by CDR3 nucleotide sequence plus V segment. VDJmatch was used to annotate antigen specificity against VDJdb, with one amino acid substitution in CDR3 allowed. TCRdb reprocessed the raw reads; every CDR3 protein sequence is a single record, and DNA is not supplied. The V and J calls were not made by the authors but by TCRdb's processing. The table for this sample records under 500,000 distinct CDR3 sequences. The ten largest account for roughly 8% of the sample.

Taken from cysteine to phenylalanine, the CDR3 has 13 residues. The DNA is unrecorded. HCMV-specific IgG was detected in serum with a commercial ELISA kit to determine HCMV serostatus. Peripheral blood mononuclear cells were isolated from blood by Ficoll density gradient centrifugation. Overall results and qualifications from the work: Whether the expanded NKG2C-expressing T cell clones were specific for HCMV antigens was left unclear. Those dominant clonotypes were again the most abundant among CD3+CD56-NKG2C+ cells in a handful of donors, at 28.3-60.1%. In over 5 donors, the dominant CD3+CD56+NKG2C+ clonotypes were among the top 10 CD8+ clonotypes and accounted for about 1.0-7.0% of CD8+ T cells.

Specimen: blood T cells: a sorted CD56 or NKG2C T cell subset, CD4+ or CD8+ T cells, or bulk PBMC T cells (not recorded which). This receptor chain uses TRBV12-3 or TRBV12-4 and TRBJ1-1. This receptor was taken from a woman aged 18-70 years in good health. The CDR3 region reads CASSLSGHLKAFF.